This T cell receptor beta chain was found in a study of STAT3 mutations in large granular lymphocyte leukemia. Study findings and constraints: Every T-cell large granular lymphocyte leukemia patient had at least one immunodominant TCR beta clonotype. In about 30% of the 18 patients, new TCR clonotypes emerged after therapy.

Generated by immunoSEQ multiplex PCR, the TCRdb table keeps only in-frame clones and is missing some. The data hold several thousand clones, with 91% observed a single time. Germline V gene data show CDR1 as SGDLS and CDR2 as YYNGEE. V shed 0 bases, J shed 3 bases, and the junction held 9 bases outside the gene matches. The CDR3 totals 17 residues. Turning to this clone: Its target is not known.

Sample: peripheral blood mononuclear cells. The chain links TRBV9 to TRBJ2-7, with 10 nucleotides matching TRBD2. The sequence was obtained from a man between 50 and 59 years old with T-cell large granular lymphocyte leukemia. Some clones in this sample may be carry-over from other donors' samples. The CDR3 sequence is CASSVGPSGGVDYEQYF. CDR3 DNA sequence: TGTGCCAGCAGCGTAGGGCCTAGCGGGGGTGTGGACTACGAGCAGTACTTC.